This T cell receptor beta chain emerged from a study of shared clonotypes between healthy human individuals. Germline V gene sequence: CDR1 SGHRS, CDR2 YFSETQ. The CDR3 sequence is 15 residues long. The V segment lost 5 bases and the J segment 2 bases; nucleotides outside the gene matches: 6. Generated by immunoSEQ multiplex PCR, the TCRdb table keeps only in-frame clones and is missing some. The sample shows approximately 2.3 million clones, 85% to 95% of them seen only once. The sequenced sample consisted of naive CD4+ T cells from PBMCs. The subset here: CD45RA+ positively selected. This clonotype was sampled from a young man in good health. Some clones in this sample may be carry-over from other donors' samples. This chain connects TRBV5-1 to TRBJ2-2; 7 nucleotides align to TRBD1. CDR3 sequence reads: CASRATGANTGELFF. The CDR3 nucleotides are TGCGCCAGCAGGGCTACAGGGGCCAACACCGGGGAGCTGTTTTTT.